One sample yielded the 23 T cell receptor beta chains listed below, sequenced in a study of blood T cell repertoires in COVID-19. Data came from immunoSEQ multiplex PCR; TCRdb stores just in-frame clones and leaves some out. The data contain fewer than 300,000 clones, approximately 92% of them singletons. The sample consisted of peripheral blood. The receptors were gathered from a person aged 18 to 29 with COVID-19, enrolled during active disease.

The V gene is TRBV6-5, the J gene TRBJ1-1; D possibly corresponds to TRBD1 (5 bases). The CDR3 length is 15 residues. Trimming took off 3 bases at V and 3 bases at J, with 14 bases between the two ends. Germline CDR1 is MNHEY and CDR2 is SVGAGI. The CDR3 region has the DNA TGTGCCAGCAGTTATGGGCAGGGCGTGGACACTGAAGCTTTCTTT. It specifies CASSYGQGVDTEAFF.

The chain carries TRBV6-6 and TRBJ1-1; a weak D match, TRBD1 (5 bases). Trimming stripped 6 bases from V and 1 base from J, with 9 bases between. Germline CDR1 MNHNY, CDR2 SVGAGI (reference sequence). The CDR3 has 13 residues. CDR3 amino acids: CASRSDRNTEAFF. CDR3 DNA: TGTGCCAGCAGAAGCGACAGGAACACTGAAGCTTTCTTT.

The rearrangement links TRBV7-9 to TRBJ2-5, with TRBD2 matching 7 bases. The V and J ends lost 4 bases and 3 bases, in that order; junction bases with no gene match: 8. Per the germline V gene, CDR1 is SEHNR and CDR2 is FQNEAQ (reference sequence). The CDR3 sequence is 15 residues long. The CDR3 DNA reads TGTGCCAGCAGCTCACCGACTAGCTCGAAAGAGACCCAGTACTTC. Translating it yields CASSSPTSSKETQYF.

The table lists this clone with a count of one. The chain uses TRBV19 and TRBJ2-1; TRBD1 is a possible D gene (7 bases). Trimming shortened V by 5 bases and J by 8 bases, and 22 bases separated the two germline ends. The CDR3 has 16 residues. Germline CDR1 and CDR2: LNHDA and SQIVND (reference sequence). The CDR3 DNA reads as TGTGCCAGTAGTTCCTGGGGGGACAGCAAGCGAGATGAGCAGTTCTTC. Its protein is CASSSWGDSKRDEQFF. Drawing the rest from reference TRBV19 and TRBJ2-1, the complete variable domain is DGGITQSPKYLFRKEGQNVTLSCEQNLNHDAMYWYRQDPGQGLRLIYYSQIVNDFQKGDIAEGYSVSREKKESFPLTVTSAQKNPTAFYLCASSSWGDSKRDEQFFGPGTRLTVL.

The J gene is TRBJ2-3, the V gene TRBV21-1; TRBD1, the D gene given by the table, was not confirmed from the DNA. TRBV21-1 corresponds to a pseudogene. The CDR3 is 17 amino acids. The CDR3 here is CASSNGTAKDRTDTQYF. The CDR3, as DNA: TGTGCCAGCAGCAACGGGACAGCCAAAGATCGCACAGATACGCAGTATTTT.

This clone was seen more than once but under ten times. The rearrangement links TRBV29-1 to TRBJ1-2; a possible D gene is TRBD1 (6 bases). V lost 4 bases and J 4 bases, leaving 13 bases between the germline ends. The CDR3 spans 13 residues. CDR1 is SQVTM and CDR2 is ANQGSEA in the germline V gene. CDR3 region: CSVGSTGLYGYTF. In DNA, the CDR3 is TGCAGCGTTGGGTCGACAGGCCTCTATGGCTACACCTTC. Complete variable domain (other parts from reference TRBV29-1 and TRBJ1-2): SAVISQKPSRDICQRGTSLTIQCQVDSQVTMMFWYRQQPGQSLTLIATANQGSEATYESGFVIDKFPISRPNLTFSTLTVSNMSPEDSSIYLCSVGSTGLYGYTFGSGTRLTVV.

V usage is TRBV7-9 and J usage is TRBJ2-3; 14 bases are shared with TRBD2. After removal of 5 bases from V and 3 bases from J, the junction contained 13 bases not matched to a gene. Germline V gene data show CDR1 as SEHNR and CDR2 as FQNEAQ (reference sequence). This CDR3 contains 19 residues. This CDR3 is CASSPQTSGRVTRTDTQYF. CDR3 nucleotide sequence: TGTGCCAGCAGCCCGCAGACTAGCGGGAGGGTTACCCGGACAGATACGCAGTATTTT.

The V gene is TRBV6-5, the J gene TRBJ2-7; 7 positions agree with TRBD2. Trimming cost V 1 base and J 6 bases; bases outside gene matches: 6. The CDR3 runs to 14 residues. Germline assignment: CDR1 MNHEY and CDR2 SVGAGI. CDR3 DNA: TGTGCCAGCAGTTACTTGGCGGGAGAGGTCGAGCAGTACTTC. It specifies CASSYLAGEVEQYF.

V is TRBV5-5 and J is TRBJ2-3; TRBD2 is a possible D gene (5 bases). Germline V CDR1 and CDR2: SGHKS, YYEKEE (reference sequence). CDR3 length equals 14 residues. Trimming pared 0 bases from V and 2 bases from J, leaving 7 bases between. CDR3 loop: CASSLVGLTDTQYF. In DNA form, the CDR3 reads TGTGCCAGCAGCTTGGTAGGACTCACAGATACGCAGTATTTT.

This chain connects TRBV29-1 to TRBJ2-5; weak D call: TRBD2 (6 bases). CDR1 and CDR2 from the germline V gene are SQVTM and ANQGSEA. The ends were cut back, 4 bases at V and 4 bases at J, with 16 bases in the middle. This CDR3 comprises 14 residues. Here the CDR3 reads CSVVQGSRGETQYF. CDR3 DNA: TGCAGCGTTGTCCAGGGTTCGCGGGGAGAGACCCAGTACTTC.

V is TRBV6-1 and J is TRBJ2-7, with TRBD1 matching 12 bases. The length of the CDR3 is 16 residues. The germline gives CDR1 MNHNS, CDR2 SASEGT. V shed 0 bases, J shed 6 bases, and the junction held 6 bases outside the gene matches. The CDR3 protein is CASSEAWGDRGLEQYF. For the CDR3, the DNA is TGTGCCAGCAGTGAAGCGTGGGGGGACAGGGGGCTCGAGCAGTACTTC.

This clone was counted only a few times. The chain carries TRBV27 and TRBJ2-2; D unresolved. This CDR3 contains 13 residues. V lost 8 bases, J lost 0 bases, and 7 bases lay in between. In germline, CDR1 is MNHEY, CDR2 SMNVEV (reference sequence). The CDR3 DNA is TGTGCCAGCGGAGAGGCGAACACCGGGGAGCTGTTTTTT. Its translation: CASGEANTGELFF.

The chain carries TRBV12-3 or TRBV12-4 and TRBJ1-1; D uncertain. V was cut by 3 bases and J by 0 bases, with 2 bases left in between. The CDR3 loop spans 12 amino acids. The CDR3 sequence: CASSFMNTEAFF. DNA of the CDR3: TGTGCCAGCAGTTTCATGAACACTGAAGCTTTCTTT.

This clone has just one count. The rearrangement links TRBV11-2 to TRBJ2-3; TRBD2 aligns across 9 bases. Per the germline V gene, CDR1 is SGHAT and CDR2 is FQNNGV. The CDR3 extends over 15 amino acids. V was pared by 3 bases and J by 1 base, with 2 bases of the junction left unmatched. The DNA for the CDR3 is TGTGCCAGCAGCTTCTCTAGCGGGGGCACAGATACGCAGTATTTT. Its translation is CASSFSSGGTDTQYF.

This clone showed up just a few times. J is TRBJ2-3 and V is TRBV7-6, with D hard to call. The CDR3 runs 14 residues. Germline V CDR1 and CDR2: SGHVS, FNYEAQ. V lost 1 base, J lost 5 bases, and 10 bases lay in between. The CDR3 coding sequence is TGTGCCAGCAGCTTAGGAGTCGATAGAGATACGCAGTATTTT. It codes for CASSLGVDRDTQYF.

This clone was counted between two and nine times. In DNA, the CDR3 is TGTGCCAGCAGTTCCCCTCCCTTGGATACGCAGTATTTT. Encoded protein: CASSSPPLDTQYF. The V call is TRBV28, the J call TRBJ2-3; D uncertain. Germline CDR1 is MDHEN and CDR2 is SYDVKM. V was clipped by 4 bases and J by 6 bases, with 11 bases between them. This CDR3 contains 13 residues.

The V gene is TRBV4-1, the J gene TRBJ2-7; 8 bases map to TRBD2. Germline CDR1 reads MGHRA; CDR2 reads YSYEKL. Trimming removed 0 bases from V and 5 bases from J; junction bases left unmatched: 9. CDR3 length equals 16 residues. This CDR3 is CASSQDHRGGNHEQYF. The DNA for the CDR3 is TGCGCCAGCAGCCAAGATCATCGGGGGGGGAACCACGAGCAGTACTTC.

The chain combines TRBV6-6 with TRBJ2-1; D is perhaps TRBD1 (5 bases). The CDR3 contains 11 residues. Trimming took 2 bases from V and 9 from J, leaving 5 bases between them. Per germline, CDR1 MNHNY and CDR2 SVGAGI (reference sequence). The CDR3 spells CASSYTGEQFF. CDR3 nucleotides: TGTGCCAGCAGTTACACAGGTGAGCAGTTCTTC.

The V call is TRBV7-3, the J call TRBJ2-3; 9 nucleotides align to TRBD2. This CDR3 has 15 amino acids. From germline, CDR1 is SGHTA and CDR2 FQGTGA. J lost 5 bases, V lost 1 base, and 4 bases had no gene match. CDR3 region: CASSLNSGSIDTQYF. Here the CDR3 DNA reads TGTGCCAGCAGCTTAAATAGCGGGAGTATAGATACGCAGTATTTT.

The genes are TRBV6-6 and TRBJ1-5; D gene uncertain. V lost 0 bases to trimming and J lost 4 bases, with 4 bases between them. Germline assignment: CDR1 MNHNY and CDR2 SVGAGI (reference sequence). The CDR3 consists of 13 residues. The CDR3 protein is CASSYSANQPQHF. DNA of the CDR3: TGTGCCAGCAGTTACTCAGCAAATCAGCCCCAGCATTTT.

The chain carries TRBV6-5 and TRBJ1-2; 10 nucleotides match TRBD1. The CDR3 length is 15 residues. Unmatched junction bases numbered 2, after V lost 0 bases and J lost 4 bases. CDR1 is MNHEY, CDR2 SVGAGI, per germline. The CDR3, as DNA: TGTGCCAGCAGTTACTCGGGACAGGGGTTCTATGGCTACACCTTC. Protein sequence: CASSYSGQGFYGYTF.

The chain links TRBV7-9 to TRBJ2-1; possible D gene TRBD1, 6 bases. The V end was cut by 7 bases, the J end by 6 bases, with 16 bases between. The CDR3 consists of 14 residues. CDR1 is SEHNR and CDR2 is FQNEAQ in the germline V gene (reference sequence). The CDR3 loop is CASKGRGEGNEQFF. The CDR3, as DNA: TGTGCCAGCAAGGGCAGGGGAGAGGGCAATGAGCAGTTCTTC. The full variable domain, completed using reference TRBV7-9 and TRBJ2-1, is DTGVSQNPRHKITKRGQNVTFRCDPISEHNRLYWYRQTLGQGPEFLTYFQNEAQLEKSRLLSDRFSAERPKGSFSTLEIQRTEQGDSAMYLCASKGRGEGNEQFFGPGTRLTVL.

DNA of the CDR3: TGTGCCAGCAACCCGACCGCAAGGGACAGGGGTGAATCAGGCAATCAGCCCCAGCATTTT. Amino acids: CASNPTARDRGESGNQPQHF. The chain couples TRBV27 to TRBJ1-5; 10 nucleotides align to TRBD1. The ends lost 7 bases at V and 2 bases at J; junction bases unmatched: 20. Germline CDR1 reads MNHEY; CDR2 reads SMNVEV (reference sequence). The CDR3 has 20 amino acids.